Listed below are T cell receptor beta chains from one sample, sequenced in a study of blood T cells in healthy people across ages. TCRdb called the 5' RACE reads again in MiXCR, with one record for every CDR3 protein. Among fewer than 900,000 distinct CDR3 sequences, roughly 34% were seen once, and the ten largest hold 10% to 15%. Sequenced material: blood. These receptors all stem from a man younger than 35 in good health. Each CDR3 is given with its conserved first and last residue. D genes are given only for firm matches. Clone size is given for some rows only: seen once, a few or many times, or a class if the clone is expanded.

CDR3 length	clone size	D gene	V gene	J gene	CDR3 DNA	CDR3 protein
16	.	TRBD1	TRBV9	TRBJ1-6	TGTGCCAGCAGCGCCAGGGGGGGGGTGAATAATTCACCCCTCCACTTT	CASSARGGVNNSPLHF
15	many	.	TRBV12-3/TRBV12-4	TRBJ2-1	TGTGCCAGCAGTCCTGACCAGGGGCAGGACAATGAGCAGTTCTTC	CASSPDQGQDNEQFF
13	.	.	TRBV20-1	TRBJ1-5	TGCAGTGCTAGACTAGGGAGCAATCAGCCCCAGCATTTT	CSARLGSNQPQHF
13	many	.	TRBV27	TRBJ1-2	TGTGCCAGCAGTTTTTCCGCAGGGTATGGCTACACCTTC	CASSFSAGYGYTF
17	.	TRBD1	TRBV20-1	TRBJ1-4	TGCAGTGCTAGAGACCTCCCGCACCGGGACAGTAATGAAAAACTGTTTTTT	CSARDLPHRDSNEKLFF
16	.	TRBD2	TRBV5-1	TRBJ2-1	TGCGCCAGCAGCTCTAGCGGGGGCCGCTCCTACAATGAGCAGTTCTTC	CASSSSGGRSYNEQFF
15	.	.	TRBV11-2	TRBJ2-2	TGTGCCAGCAGCCAGAACACGGGGGACACCGGGGAGCTGTTTTTT	CASSQNTGDTGELFF
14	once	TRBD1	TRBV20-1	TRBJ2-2	TGCAGTGCTCTTACTCGGACAGGGACCGGGGAGCTGTTTTTT	CSALTRTGTGELFF
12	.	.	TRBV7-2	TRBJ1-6	TGTGCCAGCAGCTTAGAGGCCGTCCCCCTCCACTTT	CASSLEAVPLHF
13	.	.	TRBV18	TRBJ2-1	TGTGCCAGCTCCGTGAAGGTAGTTAATGAGCAGTTCTTC	CASSVKVVNEQFF
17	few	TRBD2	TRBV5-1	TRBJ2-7	TGCGCCAGCAGCTTGGATCGCGGGGGGGATAGTTACAATGAGCAGTACTTC	CASSLDRGGDSYNEQYF
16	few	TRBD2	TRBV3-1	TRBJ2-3	TGTGCCGGCAGCCAAGCAACTAGCGGGGACACAGATACGCAGTATTTT	CAGSQATSGDTDTQYF
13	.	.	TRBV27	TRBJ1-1	TGTGCCAGCAGGGACCTGGAGAACACTGAAGCTTTCTTT	CASRDLENTEAFF
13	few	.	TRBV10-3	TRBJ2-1	TGTGCCATCAGTACGAGGACCATTGGGGAGCAGTTCTTC	CAISTRTIGEQFF
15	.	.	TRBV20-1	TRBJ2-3	TGCAGTGCTACAAAGCCCGGGGGGCGTAGAGATACGCAGTATTTT	CSATKPGGRRDTQYF
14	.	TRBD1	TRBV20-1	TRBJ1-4	TGCAGTGCTAGGGGGACAGAAACTAATGAAAAACTGTTTTTT	CSARGTETNEKLFF
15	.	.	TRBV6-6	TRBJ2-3	TGTGCCAGCAGTCCCCTTTTGATTTACACAGATACGCAGTATTTT	CASSPLLIYTDTQYF
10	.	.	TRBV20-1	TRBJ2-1	TGCAGTGCCCTCGTGGGGTTTCAGTTCTTC	CSALVGFQFF
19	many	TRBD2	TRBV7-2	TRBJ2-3	TGTGCCAGCAGCCCTCCCCTAGCGGGGGGCAACAAACCCACAGATACGCAGTATTTT	CASSPPLAGGNKPTDTQYF
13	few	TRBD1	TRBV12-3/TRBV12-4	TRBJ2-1	TGTGCCAGCAAAGGGGGACAGGGAAATGAGCAGTTCTTC	CASKGGQGNEQFF
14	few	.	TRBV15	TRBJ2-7	TGTGCCACCAGCAGAGAGATGGGCAGCTACGAGCAGTACTTC	CATSREMGSYEQYF
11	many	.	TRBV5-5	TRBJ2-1	TGTGCCAGCAGCTTGGCCGAGAAACAGTTCTTC	CASSLAEKQFF
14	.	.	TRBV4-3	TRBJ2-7	TGCGCCAGCAGCCAAGTTGGCAGTTCCTACGAGCAGTACTTC	CASSQVGSSYEQYF
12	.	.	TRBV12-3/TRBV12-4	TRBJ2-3	TGTGCCAACGGGAAAGCCACAGATACGCAGTATTTT	CANGKATDTQYF
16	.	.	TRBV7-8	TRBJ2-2	TGTGCCAGCAGCTTAGTTGGCAGGAGGAACACCGGGGAGCTGTTTTTT	CASSLVGRRNTGELFF
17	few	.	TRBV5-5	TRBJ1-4	TGTGCCAGCAGCTTGCTGAAGGGCCTCACAACTAATGAAAAACTGTTTTTT	CASSLLKGLTTNEKLFF
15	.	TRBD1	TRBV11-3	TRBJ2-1	TGTGCCAGCAGCCTCGGGGACAGGGACGTCCATGAGCAGTTCTTC	CASSLGDRDVHEQFF
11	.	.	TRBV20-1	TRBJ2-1	TGCAGTGCTAAGGTAGTGAATGAGCAGTTCTTC	CSAKVVNEQFF
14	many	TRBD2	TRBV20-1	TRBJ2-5	TGCAGTGCGCCGATCGGGACTAGCCAAGAGACCCAGTACTTC	CSAPIGTSQETQYF
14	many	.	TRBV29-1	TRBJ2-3	TGCAGCGTTGAAGGGGGTCAGGGACCGAATACGCAGTATTTT	CSVEGGQGPNTQYF
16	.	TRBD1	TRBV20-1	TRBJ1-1	TGCAGTGCTAGGCCGGGACAGGGATATGAATACACTGAAGCTTTCTTT	CSARPGQGYEYTEAFF
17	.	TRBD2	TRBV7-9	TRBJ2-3	TGTGCCAGCAGCTTAATGGGCGGGGGGCTCCCGCCGGATACGCAGTATTTT	CASSLMGGGLPPDTQYF
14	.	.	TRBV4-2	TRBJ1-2	TGTGCCAGCAGCCACGCCGGGGGGGCCTATGGCTACACCTTC	CASSHAGGAYGYTF
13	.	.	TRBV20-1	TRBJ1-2	TGCAGTGCTAGACATAAACTAGGAGGTGGCTACACCTTC	CSARHKLGGGYTF
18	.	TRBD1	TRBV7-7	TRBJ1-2	TGTGCTAGCAGCTCAGAGGCCCGCGACAGGGGGATCGGCTATGGCTACACCTTC	CASSSEARDRGIGYGYTF
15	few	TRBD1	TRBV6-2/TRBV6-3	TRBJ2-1	TGTGCCAGCAGTTACCCTAATGACAGGGGTTATGAGCAGTTCTTC	CASSYPNDRGYEQFF
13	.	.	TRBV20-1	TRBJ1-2	TGCAGTGCTAGAGAAACAGGGAGCTATGACTACACCTTC	CSARETGSYDYTF
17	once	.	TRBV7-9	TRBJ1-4	TGTGCCAGCAGCTCTCCACTGGTCAGTTGGGAGATCGAAAAACTGTTTTTT	CASSSPLVSWEIEKLFF
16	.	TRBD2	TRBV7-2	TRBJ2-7	TGTGCCGGCAGCTTTAAAGCGGGGGGAACCTCCTACGAGCAGTACTTC	CAGSFKAGGTSYEQYF
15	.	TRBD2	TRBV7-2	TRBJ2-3	TGTGCCAGCAGATCGGGCGGCGGGGGTGAGGATACGCAGTATTTT	CASRSGGGGEDTQYF